This T cell receptor (beta chain) comes out of a study of blood T cell repertoires in COVID-19. Ages ranged from about 18 to 89 years, with residence in under 25 US areas. All recovered Cohort 3 donors got two negative PCRs, got clearance, or saw symptom resolution. CDR1 and CDR2 (germline): KGHSH, LQKENI. With V trimmed by 3 bases and J by 0 bases, 2 bases remained unmatched. The CDR3 has 16 amino acids. This clone appeared once. Generated by immunoSEQ multiplex PCR, the TCRdb table keeps only in-frame clones and is missing some. The sample has over 130,000 clones; about 75% are singletons. The V gene is TRBV18, the J gene TRBJ1-4; 9 nucleotides agree with TRBD1. Sample: PBMCs or T cells enriched from blood (not recorded which). The sequence was collected from a woman aged 50 to 65 who had recovered from COVID-19. CDR3 sequence reads: CASSPRQGATNEKLFF. The DNA of the CDR3 is TGTGCCAGCTCACCCCGACAGGGGGCAACTAATGAAAAACTGTTTTTT.